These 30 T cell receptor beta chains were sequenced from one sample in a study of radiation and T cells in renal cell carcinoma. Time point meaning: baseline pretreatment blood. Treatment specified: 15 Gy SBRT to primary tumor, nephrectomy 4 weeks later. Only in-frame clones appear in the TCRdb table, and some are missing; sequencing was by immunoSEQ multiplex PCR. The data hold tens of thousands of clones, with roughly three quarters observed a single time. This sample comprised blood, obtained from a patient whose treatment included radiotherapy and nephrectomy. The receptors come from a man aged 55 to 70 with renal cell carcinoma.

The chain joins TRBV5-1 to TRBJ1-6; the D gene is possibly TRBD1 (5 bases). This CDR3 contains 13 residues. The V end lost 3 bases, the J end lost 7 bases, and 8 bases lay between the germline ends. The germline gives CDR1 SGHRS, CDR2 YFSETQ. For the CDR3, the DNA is TGCGCCAGCAGCTCACAGGAGAATTCACCCCTCCACTTT. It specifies CASSSQENSPLHF. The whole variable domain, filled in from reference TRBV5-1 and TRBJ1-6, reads KAGVTQTPRYLIKTRGQQVTLSCSPISGHRSVSWYQQTPGQGLQFLFEYFSETQRNKGNFPGRFSGRQFSNSRSEMNVSTLELGDSALYLCASSSQENSPLHFGNGTRLTVT.

The CDR3 protein is CASSGTRASQYF. The DNA of the CDR3 is TGTGCCAGCAGTGGGACGAGGGCCTCCCAGTACTTC. This rearrangement joins TRBV6-1 to TRBJ2-5, with D perhaps matching TRBD2 (5 bases). V lost 4 bases, J lost 9 bases, and 12 bases lay in between. Germline V gene sequence: CDR1 MNHNS, CDR2 SASEGT. The CDR3 is made up of 12 amino acids.

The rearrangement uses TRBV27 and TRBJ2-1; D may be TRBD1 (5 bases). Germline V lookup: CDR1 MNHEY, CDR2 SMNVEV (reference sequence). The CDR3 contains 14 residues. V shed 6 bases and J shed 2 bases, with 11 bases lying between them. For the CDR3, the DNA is TGTGCCAGCAGGGAACAGGTAACCTACAATGAGCAGTTCTTC. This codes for CASREQVTYNEQFF.

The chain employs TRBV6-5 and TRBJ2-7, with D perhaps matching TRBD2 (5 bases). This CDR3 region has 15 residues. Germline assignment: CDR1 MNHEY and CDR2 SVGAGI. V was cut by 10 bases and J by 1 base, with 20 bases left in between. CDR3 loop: CATCPAGESSYEQYF. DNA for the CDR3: TGTGCCACCTGCCCCGCGGGTGAATCGTCCTACGAGCAGTACTTC.

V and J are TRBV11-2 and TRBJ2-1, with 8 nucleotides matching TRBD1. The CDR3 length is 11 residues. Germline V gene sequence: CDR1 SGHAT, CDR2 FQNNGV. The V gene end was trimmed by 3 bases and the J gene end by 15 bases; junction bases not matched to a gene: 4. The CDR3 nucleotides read TGTGCCAGCAGCTTCGGACAGGGAATGTTCTTC. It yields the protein CASSFGQGMFF.

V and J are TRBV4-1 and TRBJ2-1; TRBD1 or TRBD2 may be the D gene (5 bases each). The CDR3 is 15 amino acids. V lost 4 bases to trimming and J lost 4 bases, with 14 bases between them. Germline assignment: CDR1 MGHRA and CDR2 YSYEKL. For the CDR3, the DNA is TGCGCCAGCAGCCCTGCCGGGACCGCATACAATGAGCAGTTCTTC. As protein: CASSPAGTAYNEQFF.

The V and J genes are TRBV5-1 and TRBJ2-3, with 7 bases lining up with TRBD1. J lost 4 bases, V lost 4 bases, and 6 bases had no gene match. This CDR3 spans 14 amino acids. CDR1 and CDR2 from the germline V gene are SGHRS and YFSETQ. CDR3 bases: TGCGCCAGCAGCGGGGACAGCCGCGCAGATACGCAGTATTTT. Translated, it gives CASSGDSRADTQYF.

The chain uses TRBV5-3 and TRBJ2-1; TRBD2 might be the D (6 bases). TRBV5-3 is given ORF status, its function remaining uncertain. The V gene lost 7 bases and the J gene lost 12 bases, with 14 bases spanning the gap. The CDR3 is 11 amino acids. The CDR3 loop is CARCLAFAQFF. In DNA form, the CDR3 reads TGTGCCAGATGTCTAGCGTTTGCGCAGTTCTTC.

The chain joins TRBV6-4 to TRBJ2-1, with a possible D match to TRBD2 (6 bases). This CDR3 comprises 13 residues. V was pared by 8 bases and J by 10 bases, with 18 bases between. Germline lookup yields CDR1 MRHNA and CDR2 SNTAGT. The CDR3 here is CASSADGAGEQFF. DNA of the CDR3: TGTGCCAGCTCCGCCGACGGGGCGGGGGAGCAGTTCTTC.

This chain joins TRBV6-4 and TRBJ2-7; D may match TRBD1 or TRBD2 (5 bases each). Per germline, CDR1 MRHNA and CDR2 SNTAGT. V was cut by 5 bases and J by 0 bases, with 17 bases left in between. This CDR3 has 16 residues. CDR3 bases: TGTGCCAGCAGTCCTACCGGGACGGGTAACTCCTACGAGCAGTACTTC. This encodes CASSPTGTGNSYEQYF.

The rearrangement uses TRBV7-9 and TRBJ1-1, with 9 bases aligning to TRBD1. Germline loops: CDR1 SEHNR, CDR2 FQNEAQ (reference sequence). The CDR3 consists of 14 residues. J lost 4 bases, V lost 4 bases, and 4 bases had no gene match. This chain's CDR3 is CASSYWTGATEAFF. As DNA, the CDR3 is TGTGCCAGCAGCTATTGGACAGGGGCCACTGAAGCTTTCTTT.

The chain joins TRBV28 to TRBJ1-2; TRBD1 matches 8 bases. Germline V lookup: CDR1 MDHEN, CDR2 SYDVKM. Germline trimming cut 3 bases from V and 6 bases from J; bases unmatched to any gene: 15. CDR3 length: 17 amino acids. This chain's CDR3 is CASSLYHRGQGANGYTF. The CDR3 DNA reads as TGTGCCAGCAGTTTGTATCACCGCGGGCAGGGGGCTAATGGCTACACCTTC.

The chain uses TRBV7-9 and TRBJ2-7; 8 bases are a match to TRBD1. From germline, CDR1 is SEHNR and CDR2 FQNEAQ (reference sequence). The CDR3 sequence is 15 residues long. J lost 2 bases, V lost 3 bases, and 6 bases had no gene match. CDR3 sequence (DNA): TGTGCCAGCAGCTTTTTCCGGGACAGGCCCTACGAGCAGTACTTC. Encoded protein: CASSFFRDRPYEQYF.

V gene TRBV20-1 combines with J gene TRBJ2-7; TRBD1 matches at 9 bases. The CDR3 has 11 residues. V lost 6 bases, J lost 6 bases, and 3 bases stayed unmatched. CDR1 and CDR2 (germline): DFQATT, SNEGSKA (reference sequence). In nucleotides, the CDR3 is TGCAGTGCGGGGACAGGGATCGAGCAGTACTTC. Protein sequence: CSAGTGIEQYF.

The DNA of the CDR3 is TGTGCCAGTTCGCAGGGGGGGCTAGGTGAAAAACTGTTTTTT. Encoded protein: CASSQGGLGEKLFF. J is TRBJ1-4 and V is TRBV19, with 7 positions matching TRBD1. V lost 8 bases, J lost 7 bases, and 10 bases stayed unmatched. The CDR3 runs to 14 residues. Per the germline V gene, CDR1 is LNHDA and CDR2 is SQIVND (reference sequence).

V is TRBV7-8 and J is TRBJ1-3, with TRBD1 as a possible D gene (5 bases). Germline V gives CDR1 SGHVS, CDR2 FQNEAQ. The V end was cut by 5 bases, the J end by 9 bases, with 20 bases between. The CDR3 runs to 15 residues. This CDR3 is CASSPEPGLGPTIYF. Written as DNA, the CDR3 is TGTGCCAGCAGCCCCGAACCGGGGCTCGGACCCACCATATATTTT.

Here the CDR3 DNA reads TGTGCCAGTCGCCGGGACCATGTCAACAATGAGCAGTTCTTC. Translation: CASRRDHVNNEQFF. The rearrangement uses TRBV6-1 and TRBJ2-1; D may match TRBD1 or TRBD2 (5 bases each). The CDR3 has 14 amino acids. Germline V gene sequence: CDR1 MNHNS, CDR2 SASEGT. The V and J ends lost 9 bases and 5 bases respectively, with 17 bases between them.

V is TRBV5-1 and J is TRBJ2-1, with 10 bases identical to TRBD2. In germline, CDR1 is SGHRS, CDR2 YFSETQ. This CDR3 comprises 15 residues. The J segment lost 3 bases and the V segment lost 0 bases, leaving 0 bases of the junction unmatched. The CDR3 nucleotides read TGCGCCAGCAGCTTGGTAGCGGGAGGCTACAATGAGCAGTTCTTC. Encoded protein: CASSLVAGGYNEQFF.

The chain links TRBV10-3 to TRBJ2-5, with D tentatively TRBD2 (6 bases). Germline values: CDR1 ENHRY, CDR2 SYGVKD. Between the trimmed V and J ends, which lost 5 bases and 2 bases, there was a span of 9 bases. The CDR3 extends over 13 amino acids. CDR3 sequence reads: CAISKGLQETQYF. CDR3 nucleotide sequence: TGTGCCATCAGTAAAGGACTACAAGAGACCCAGTACTTC.

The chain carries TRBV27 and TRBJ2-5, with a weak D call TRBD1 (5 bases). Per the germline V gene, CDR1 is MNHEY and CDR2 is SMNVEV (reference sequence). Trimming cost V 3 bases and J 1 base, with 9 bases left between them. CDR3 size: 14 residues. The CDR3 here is CASSLDNLQETQYF. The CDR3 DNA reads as TGTGCCAGCAGTTTGGACAACCTCCAAGAGACCCAGTACTTC.

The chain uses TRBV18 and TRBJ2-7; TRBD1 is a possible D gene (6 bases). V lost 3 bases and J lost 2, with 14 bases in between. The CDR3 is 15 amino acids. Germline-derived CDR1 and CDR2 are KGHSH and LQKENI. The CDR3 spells CASSPYRDTTYEQYF. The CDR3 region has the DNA TGTGCCAGCTCACCTTACAGGGATACCACCTACGAGCAGTACTTC.

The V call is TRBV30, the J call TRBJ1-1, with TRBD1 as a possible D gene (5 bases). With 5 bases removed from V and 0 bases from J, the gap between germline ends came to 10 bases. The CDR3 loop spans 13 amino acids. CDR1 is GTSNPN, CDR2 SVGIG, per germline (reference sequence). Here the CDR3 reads CAWDKGMNTEAFF. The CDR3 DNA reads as TGTGCCTGGGATAAGGGGATGAACACTGAAGCTTTCTTT. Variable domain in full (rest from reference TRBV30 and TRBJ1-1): SQTIHQWPATLVQPVGSPLSLECTVEGTSNPNLYWYRQAAGRGLQLLFYSVGIGQISSEVPQNLSASRPQDRQFILSSKKLLLSDSGFYLCAWDKGMNTEAFFGQGTRLTVV.

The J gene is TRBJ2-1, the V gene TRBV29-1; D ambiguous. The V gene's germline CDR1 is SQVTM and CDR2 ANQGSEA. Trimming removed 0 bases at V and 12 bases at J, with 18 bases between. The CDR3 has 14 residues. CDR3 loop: CSVEDLYRPQAQFF. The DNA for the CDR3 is TGCAGCGTTGAAGATCTTTACCGGCCCCAGGCGCAGTTCTTC.

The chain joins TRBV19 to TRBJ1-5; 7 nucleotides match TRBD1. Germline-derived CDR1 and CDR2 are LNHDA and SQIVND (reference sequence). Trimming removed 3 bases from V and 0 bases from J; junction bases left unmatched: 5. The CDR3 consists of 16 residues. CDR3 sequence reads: CASSIGTVNSNQPQHF. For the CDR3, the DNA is TGTGCCAGTAGTATCGGGACAGTAAATAGCAATCAGCCCCAGCATTTT. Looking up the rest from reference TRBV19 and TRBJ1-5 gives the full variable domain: DGGITQSPKYLFRKEGQNVTLSCEQNLNHDAMYWYRQDPGQGLRLIYYSQIVNDFQKGDIAEGYSVSREKKESFPLTVTSAQKNPTAFYLCASSIGTVNSNQPQHFGDGTRLSIL.

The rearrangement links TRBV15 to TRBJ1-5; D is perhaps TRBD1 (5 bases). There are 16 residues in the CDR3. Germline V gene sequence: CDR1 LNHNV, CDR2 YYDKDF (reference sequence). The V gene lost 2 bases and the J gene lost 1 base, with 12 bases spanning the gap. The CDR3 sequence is CATSRKPGRSNQPQHF. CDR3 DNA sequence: TGTGCCACCAGCAGAAAACCGGGACGGAGCAATCAGCCCCAGCATTTT.

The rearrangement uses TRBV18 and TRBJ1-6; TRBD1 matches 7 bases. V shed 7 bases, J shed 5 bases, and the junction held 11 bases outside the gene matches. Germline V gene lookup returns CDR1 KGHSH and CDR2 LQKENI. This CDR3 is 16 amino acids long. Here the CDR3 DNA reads TGTGCCAGCTACGCCAGACAGGGCATACATAATTCACCCCTCCACTTT. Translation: CASYARQGIHNSPLHF.

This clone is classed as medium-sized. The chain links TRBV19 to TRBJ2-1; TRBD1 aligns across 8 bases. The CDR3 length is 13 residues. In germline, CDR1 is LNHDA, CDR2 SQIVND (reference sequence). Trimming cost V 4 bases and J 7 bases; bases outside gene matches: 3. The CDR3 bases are TGTGCCAGTAGTACGGACAGGGCTAATGAGCAGTTCTTC. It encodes CASSTDRANEQFF.

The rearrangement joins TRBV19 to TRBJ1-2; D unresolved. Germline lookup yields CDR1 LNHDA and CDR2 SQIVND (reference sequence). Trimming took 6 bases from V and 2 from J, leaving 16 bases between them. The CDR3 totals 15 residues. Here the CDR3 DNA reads TGTGCCAGTAGGACGTCCCCCTGGGAGAACTATGGCTACACCTTC. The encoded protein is CASRTSPWENYGYTF. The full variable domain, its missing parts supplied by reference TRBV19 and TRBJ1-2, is DGGITQSPKYLFRKEGQNVTLSCEQNLNHDAMYWYRQDPGQGLRLIYYSQIVNDFQKGDIAEGYSVSREKKESFPLTVTSAQKNPTAFYLCASRTSPWENYGYTFGSGTRLTVV.

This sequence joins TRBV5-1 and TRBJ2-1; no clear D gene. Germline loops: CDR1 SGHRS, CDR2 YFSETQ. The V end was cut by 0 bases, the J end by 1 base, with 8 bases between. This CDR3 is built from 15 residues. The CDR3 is CASSLGSASYNEQFF. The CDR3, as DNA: TGCGCCAGCAGCTTGGGGTCAGCGTCCTACAATGAGCAGTTCTTC.

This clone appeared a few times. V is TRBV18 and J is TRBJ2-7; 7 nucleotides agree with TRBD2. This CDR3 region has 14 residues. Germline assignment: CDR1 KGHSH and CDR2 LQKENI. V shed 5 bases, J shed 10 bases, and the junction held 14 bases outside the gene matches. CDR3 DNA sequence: TGTGCCAGCTCAACTTCGGGACTAATCCCATTCCAGTACTTC. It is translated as CASSTSGLIPFQYF.